This T cell receptor (beta chain) derives from a study of cytomegalovirus exposure and HLA in healthy donors. At the level of the study: Among about 179 million T cells, an earlier analysis found about 110 million unique TCR beta sequences.

The primer mix had 60 Vbeta and 13 Jbeta primers. Clones were sequenced by immunoSEQ multiplex PCR, and TCRdb holds only the in-frame ones, with some missing. The sample includes around 150,000 clones, roughly 80% of them seen just once. General study points: Later on, an analysis found that several of the most significant clusters appeared to be linked to common viral pathogens, which included parvovirus B19.

This clone was detected a few times. The antigen remains unidentified. Everyone who donated was a healthy bone marrow donor. The TCR was taken from a middle-aged woman in good health and CMV-seronegative. The sample consisted of PBMCs.

The CDR3 coding sequence is TGTGCCAGCAGTCCAGGGGGCGGTGGAAACACCATATATTTT. Translating gives CASSPGGGGNTIYF. The chain links TRBV2 to TRBJ1-3; 8 bases map to TRBD1. V was clipped by 5 bases and J by 3 bases; unmatched bases: 3. The CDR3 contains 14 residues. CDR1 SNHLY and CDR2 FYNNEI come from the germline V gene.